These T cell receptor beta chains were read from a single sample in a study of beta chain features in type 1 diabetes. The method was immunoSEQ multiplex PCR; TCRdb's version includes in-frame clones alone and lacks a portion of them. The data show roughly 340,000 clones, with over 10% seen just once and 0.008% to 0.011% held by the top ten. The sample taken for sequencing was naive CD4+ T cells from blood. The receptor source for this set is a woman aged 18-30 years with type 1 diabetes. Each CDR3 is given with its conserved first and last residue. The D gene is left open where the match is weak. Some rows have no size entry. The others give once, few or many, or a class for an expanded clone.

abundance	d_gene	j_gene	v_gene	CDR3aa	CDR3nt
few	TRBD1	TRBJ2-5	TRBV7-9	CASSLVGQGRETQYF	TGTGCCAGCAGCTTAGTAGGACAGGGTCGAGAGACCCAGTACTTC
few	.	TRBJ1-2	TRBV25-1	CASSEGVRGERFGYTF	TGTGCCAGCAGTGAAGGGGTTCGGGGGGAGAGATTCGGCTACACCTTC
once	TRBD1	TRBJ2-7	TRBV6-1	CASRGPGQGYEQYF	TGTGCCAGCAGGGGACCGGGACAGGGTTACGAGCAGTACTTC
few	TRBD2	TRBJ2-2	TRBV30	CATPPTYVAGDTGELFF	TGTGCCACTCCACCAACGTATGTAGCGGGAGACACCGGGGAGCTGTTTTTT
few	TRBD2	TRBJ2-5	TRBV7-2	CASSSAVGRWETQYF	TGTGCCAGCAGCTCAGCTGTCGGGAGGTGGGAGACCCAGTACTTC
.	.	TRBJ2-2	TRBV18	CASSPQDTGELFF	TGTGCCAGCTCACCCCAGGACACCGGGGAGCTGTTTTTT
.	TRBD2	TRBJ2-3	TRBV29-1	CSGRLAGGASTDTQYF	TGCAGCGGAAGACTAGCGGGAGGGGCTAGCACAGATACGCAGTATTTT
few	TRBD1	TRBJ1-1	TRBV30	CAWSPGDRENTEAFF	TGTGCCTGGAGTCCCGGGGACAGGGAGAACACTGAAGCTTTCTTT
few	.	TRBJ1-2	TRBV5-1	CASSFDIIYGYTF	TGCGCCAGCAGCTTCGACATTATCTATGGCTACACCTTC
.	TRBD2	TRBJ2-1	TRBV7-2	CASRGLAGVYNEQFF	TGTGCCAGCAGGGGGCTAGCGGGAGTGTACAATGAGCAGTTCTTC
few	.	TRBJ1-5	TRBV19	CASSSPGPQHF	TGTGCCAGTAGTAGCCCAGGGCCCCAGCATTTT
few	TRBD2	TRBJ2-1	TRBV5-4	CASSNPSGDNEQFF	TGTGCCAGCAGCAACCCTAGCGGGGACAATGAGCAGTTCTTC
.	TRBD2	TRBJ2-7	TRBV28	CASSASGSSYEQYF	TGTGCCAGCAGTGCTAGCGGGAGCTCCTACGAGCAGTACTTC
few	.	TRBJ2-7	TRBV29-1	CSVVLLPGEQYF	TGCAGCGTTGTACTTTTGCCGGGCGAGCAGTACTTC
.	.	TRBJ2-5	TRBV7-9	CASSPQRALETQYF	TGTGCCAGCAGCCCCCAGCGGGCCCTGGAGACCCAGTACTTC
.	.	TRBJ1-1	TRBV2	CASRPRVGGTEAFF	TGTGCCAGCAGGCCGAGGGTAGGCGGCACTGAAGCTTTCTTT
few	.	TRBJ2-1	TRBV9	CASSVLISPPTQRNEQFF	TGTGCCAGCAGCGTCCTTATTAGCCCACCGACACAGCGGAATGAGCAGTTCTTC
.	.	TRBJ2-1	TRBV7-6	CASSDDLLLYNEQFF	TGTGCCAGCAGCGACGACTTACTCCTGTACAATGAGCAGTTCTTC
few	TRBD1	TRBJ1-3	TRBV29-1	CSVGGTGVSGNTIYF	TGCAGCGTCGGGGGGACAGGCGTTTCTGGAAACACCATATATTTT
.	TRBD2	TRBJ2-1	TRBV19	CASGLGSEQFF	TGTGCCAGCGGACTAGGGAGTGAGCAGTTCTTC
.	TRBD2	TRBJ2-7	TRBV7-9	CASSNPRTSGIKAYEQYF	TGTGCCAGCAGCAACCCCCGGACTAGCGGAATTAAGGCCTACGAGCAGTACTTC
few	.	TRBJ2-7	TRBV25-1	CATFDLLQGEQYF	TGTGCCACTTTCGATCTCCTCCAGGGGGAGCAGTACTTC
.	.	TRBJ1-1	TRBV6-5	CASSYLGAQTASF	TGTGCCAGCAGTTACTTGGGGGCCCAGACAGCCAGCTTT
few	.	TRBJ1-1	TRBV9	CAGLPRMNTEAFF	TGTGCCGGCCTCCCCAGGATGAACACTGAAGCTTTCTTT
.	.	TRBJ1-5	TRBV10-3	CAISDRDVGAAPQHF	TGTGCCATCAGTGACAGAGACGTAGGGGCGGCCCCCCAGCATTTT
.	.	TRBJ2-6	TRBV18	CASSPGPPPANVLTF	TGTGCCAGCTCACCAGGGCCCCCCCCGGCCAACGTCCTGACTTTC
.	.	TRBJ1-6	TRBV10-3	CAISGGTSPLHF	TGTGCCATCAGTGGGGGGACATCACCCCTCCACTTT
few	TRBD1	TRBJ2-2	TRBV4-1	CASSQSYDREGGELFF	TGCGCCAGCAGCCAATCCTACGACAGGGAAGGCGGGGAGCTGTTTTTT
.	.	TRBJ2-7	TRBV19	CASSIGSYEQYF	TGTGCCAGTAGTATTGGCAGCTACGAGCAGTACTTC
.	TRBD1	TRBJ1-5	TRBV6-5	CASKQQGAGNQPQHF	TGTGCCAGCAAGCAACAGGGGGCTGGAAATCAGCCCCAGCATTTT
few	.	TRBJ2-3	TRBV7-2	CASKNFGTDTQYF	TGTGCCAGCAAAAATTTCGGGACAGATACGCAGTATTTT
few	TRBD1	TRBJ1-5	TRBV4-3	CASSQDGTGYQPQHF	TGCGCCAGCAGCCAAGATGGGACAGGGTACCAGCCCCAGCATTTT
.	.	TRBJ2-7	TRBV7-2	CASSPGGPYEQYF	TGTGCCAGCAGCCCAGGGGGGCCCTACGAGCAGTACTTC
few	.	TRBJ2-5	TRBV5-4	CASSLDQGSQETQYF	TGTGCCAGCAGCTTGGATCAGGGGTCCCAAGAGACCCAGTACTTC
few	.	TRBJ1-4	TRBV7-9	CASSLSEVYEKLFF	TGTGCCAGCAGCTTATCGGAGGTTTATGAAAAACTGTTTTTT
.	.	TRBJ1-4	TRBV29-1	CSVRQDTVEKLFF	TGCAGCGTAAGACAGGACACTGTGGAAAAACTGTTTTTT
.	.	TRBJ2-1	TRBV27	CASSLGRSYNEQFF	TGTGCCAGCAGTTTGGGCCGTTCCTACAATGAGCAGTTCTTC
.	TRBD1	TRBJ1-2	TRBV6-4	CASRGQGDYGYTF	TGTGCCAGCAGGGGACAGGGGGACTATGGCTACACCTTC
.	.	TRBJ2-7	TRBV11-2	CASSFVGGAGGLYEQYF	TGTGCCAGCAGCTTTGTGGGTGGGGCTGGGGGACTCTACGAGCAGTACTTC
.	.	TRBJ2-6	TRBV7-9	CASILSGANVLTF	TGTGCCAGCATCCTCTCTGGGGCCAACGTCCTGACTTTC
few	.	TRBJ1-5	TRBV30	CAWSVRGNQPQHF	TGTGCCTGGAGTGTACGAGGCAATCAGCCCCAGCATTTT
few	.	TRBJ1-2	TRBV19	CASSPRGQLLSYTF	TGTGCCAGTAGTCCTCGGGGACAACTCTTGAGCTACACCTTC
.	.	TRBJ2-1	TRBV29-1	CSVASPGEQFF	TGCAGCGTTGCCTCGCCCGGTGAGCAGTTCTTC
few	TRBD1	TRBJ2-1	TRBV29-1	CSVLKGANYNEQFF	TGCAGCGTTCTAAAGGGGGCGAATTACAATGAGCAGTTCTTC
.	TRBD1	TRBJ1-1	TRBV11-3	CASRDQDRGGEAFF	TGTGCCAGCAGGGACCAGGACAGGGGAGGTGAAGCTTTCTTT
.	.	TRBJ2-7	TRBV7-8	CASRLAGSREQYF	TGTGCCAGCAGACTGGCTGGGTCTAGGGAGCAGTACTTC
.	TRBD1	TRBJ2-5	TRBV7-2	CASNTMTGEQETQYF	TGTGCCAGCAACACAATGACAGGGGAACAAGAGACCCAGTACTTC
few	.	TRBJ2-2	TRBV21-1	CASPTETGQGGNTGELFF	TGTGCCAGCCCCACCGAAACGGGGCAGGGGGGAAACACCGGGGAGCTGTTTTTT
.	.	TRBJ2-3	TRBV7-9	CASSRQGSSTDTQYF	TGTGCCAGCAGCCGCCAGGGATCTAGCACAGATACGCAGTATTTT
few	.	TRBJ1-3	TRBV19	CASSLQGPGNTIYF	TGTGCCAGTAGCCTACAGGGTCCCGGAAACACCATATATTTT
.	TRBD2	TRBJ2-3	TRBV7-9	CASSRGSSGGKDTQYF	TGTGCCAGCAGCCGGGGATCTAGCGGGGGGAAAGATACGCAGTATTTT
few	.	TRBJ1-6	TRBV18	CASSPLPDRNSPLHF	TGTGCCAGCTCACCTCTTCCGGACAGAAATTCACCCCTCCACTTT
.	TRBD1	TRBJ1-6	TRBV7-2	CASSPYRGSYNSPLHF	TGTGCCAGCAGCCCTTACAGGGGCTCCTATAATTCACCCCTCCACTTT